These 22 T cell receptor beta chains originate from one sample sequenced in a study of control samples from healthy donors and cancer patients. Clones were read by immunoSEQ multiplex PCR, and TCRdb kept only the in-frame ones, dropping some. The sample has roughly 190,000 clones; 91% are singletons. Sequenced material: blood. Receptors were obtained from a woman in her thirties in good health.

This rearrangement joins TRBV7-3 to TRBJ2-5; 9 nucleotides agree with TRBD2. Germline values: CDR1 SGHTA, CDR2 FQGTGA. The ends lost 0 bases at V and 4 bases at J; junction bases unmatched: 3. The CDR3 has 15 residues. The CDR3 here is CASSLTGTSLETQYF. The DNA of the CDR3 is TGTGCCAGCAGCTTAACCGGGACTAGCCTAGAGACCCAGTACTTC. The full variable domain, completed using reference TRBV7-3 and TRBJ2-5, is GAGVSQTPSNKVTEKGKYVELRCDPISGHTALYWYRQSLGQGPEFLIYFQGTGAADDSGLPNDRFFAVRPEGSVSTLKIQRTERGDSAVYLCASSLTGTSLETQYFGPGTRLLVL.

J is TRBJ1-1 and V is TRBV2, with D tentatively TRBD1 (6 bases). The germline gives CDR1 SNHLY, CDR2 FYNNEI. Deletions cut 4 bases from V and 3 bases from J, with 12 bases between. The CDR3 is 14 amino acids. The CDR3 spells CASSVRSGDTEAFF. The CDR3 bases are TGTGCCAGCAGTGTCAGGTCAGGGGACACTGAAGCTTTCTTT.

The CDR3 sequence is CASSIMGRTEAFF. The CDR3 DNA follows: TGTGCCAGTAGTATCATGGGTAGGACTGAAGCTTTCTTT. The V gene is TRBV19, the J gene TRBJ1-1; D gene uncertain. The CDR3 sequence is 13 residues long. Trimming left V 3 bases short and J 5 bases short, with 10 bases between. Germline-derived CDR1 and CDR2 are LNHDA and SQIVND (reference sequence).

This clone was seen once. The chain employs TRBV11-2 and TRBJ2-2; 15 bases agree with TRBD2. V gave up 6 bases and J gave up 0 bases; unmatched junction bases: 5. This CDR3 has 18 residues. The germline V gene encodes CDR1 SGHAT and CDR2 FQNNGV. The CDR3 sequence: CASSPGTSGGTNTGELFF. CDR3 bases: TGTGCCAGCAGTCCAGGGACTAGCGGGGGGACGAACACCGGGGAGCTGTTTTTT.

This clone occurred once. The chain combines TRBV19 with TRBJ1-2, with 7 bases fitting TRBD1. The V segment lost 3 bases and the J segment 4 bases; nucleotides outside the gene matches: 5. Germline V gives CDR1 LNHDA, CDR2 SQIVND (reference sequence). This CDR3 has 14 residues. The CDR3 nucleotides are TGTGCCAGTAGTATTACCGGGACAGTCTATGGCTACACCTTC. Its protein product is CASSITGTVYGYTF.

The chain uses TRBV29-1 and TRBJ1-2; D is uncertain. V was shortened by 3 bases and J by 0 bases, with 8 bases between the two germline ends. The CDR3 covers 13 residues. CDR1 is SQVTM and CDR2 is ANQGSEA in the germline V gene. CDR3 sequence (DNA): TGCAGCGTTGACGGGTCCCCTAACTATGGCTACACCTTC. Its translation: CSVDGSPNYGYTF.

This rearrangement joins TRBV6-5 to TRBJ1-6; D not resolved. The CDR3 loop spans 14 amino acids. Germline assignment: CDR1 MNHEY and CDR2 SVGAGI. V was shortened by 4 bases and J by 6 bases, with 10 bases between the two germline ends. The DNA for the CDR3 is TGTGCCAGCAGTTGGGAGGGTTCTAATTCACCCCTCCACTTT. This codes for CASSWEGSNSPLHF.

This sequence joins TRBV6-6 and TRBJ1-4; TRBD1 matches at 7 bases. Germline CDR1 and CDR2: MNHNY and SVGAGI (reference sequence). The V and J ends lost 5 bases and 8 bases, in that order; junction bases with no gene match: 5. This CDR3 contains 13 residues. The CDR3 nucleotides are TGTGCCAGCAGTGACAGGGCCGGCGAAAAACTGTTTTTT. The encoded protein is CASSDRAGEKLFF.

The CDR3 nucleotides read TGTGCCAGCAGTTTATCTTTTTGGACTAGCGGGAGCTACGAGCAGTACTTC. Translated: CASSLSFWTSGSYEQYF. The rearrangement joins TRBV28 to TRBJ2-7; 13 bases align to TRBD2. The V and J ends lost 1 base and 3 bases, in that order; junction bases with no gene match: 6. This CDR3 comprises 17 residues. Germline V gene sequence: CDR1 MDHEN, CDR2 SYDVKM.

The chain links TRBV28 to TRBJ1-1; the D gene is possibly TRBD1 (5 bases). The V end was cut by 3 bases, the J end by 3 bases, with 11 bases between. CDR3 length equals 14 residues. Germline lookup yields CDR1 MDHEN and CDR2 SYDVKM. CDR3 in amino acids: CASSLSGGYTEAFF. CDR3 nucleotide sequence: TGTGCCAGCAGTTTGTCCGGGGGGTACACTGAAGCTTTCTTT.

V is TRBV19 and J is TRBJ2-7; D possibly matches TRBD1 or TRBD2 (5 bases each). V was clipped by 5 bases and J by 2 bases, with 10 bases between them. The CDR3 is made up of 13 amino acids. CDR1 is LNHDA, CDR2 SQIVND, per germline (reference sequence). The DNA for the CDR3 is TGTGCCAGTAGTGCCGGGACCCCCTACGAGCAGTACTTC. Translated: CASSAGTPYEQYF.

The chain carries TRBV4-1 and TRBJ2-7, with D perhaps TRBD1 (5 bases). The V end was cut by 0 bases, the J end by 3 bases, with 9 bases between. CDR3 length equals 14 residues. CDR1 is MGHRA and CDR2 is YSYEKL in the germline V gene. CDR3 sequence (DNA): TGCGCCAGCAGCCAAGAAATAGGGGTCTACGAGCAGTACTTC. It encodes CASSQEIGVYEQYF.

V is TRBV11-2 and J is TRBJ1-3; no definite D call. Per the germline V gene, CDR1 is SGHAT and CDR2 is FQNNGV. The CDR3 totals 13 residues. V was cut by 3 bases and J by 0 bases, with 3 bases left in between. The CDR3: CASSLSSGNTIYF. DNA of the CDR3: TGTGCCAGCAGCTTGAGCTCTGGAAACACCATATATTTT.

The rearrangement links TRBV7-2 to TRBJ1-6, with D tentatively TRBD1 (5 bases). Germline V gene data show CDR1 as SGHTA and CDR2 as FQGNSA. V gave up 4 bases and J gave up 9 bases, with 10 bases separating them. The CDR3 loop spans 13 amino acids. CDR3 in amino acids: CASSSLQASPLHF. The DNA of the CDR3 is TGTGCCAGCAGCTCTTTACAGGCTTCACCCCTCCACTTT.

On this clone: Since a much larger clone is just one base distant, this may be a read error. The genes are TRBV2 and TRBJ1-1; tentative D call: TRBD1 (5 bases). The CDR3 sequence is 13 residues long. The germline V gene has CDR1 SNHLY and CDR2 FYNNEI. V was pared by 3 bases and J by 1 base, with 6 bases between. The CDR3 bases are TGTGCCAGCAGTGACAGGGCGAACACTGAAGCTTTCTTT. This sequence encodes CASSDRANTEAFF.

The gene calls are TRBV18 and TRBJ2-7; D is perhaps TRBD1 (6 bases). This CDR3 is 14 amino acids long. From germline, CDR1 is KGHSH and CDR2 LQKENI. Trimming cost V 0 bases and J 3 bases, with 9 bases left between them. CDR3 sequence reads: CASSPPSRGYEQYF. The CDR3 DNA sequence: TGTGCCAGCTCACCACCGTCCAGGGGCTACGAGCAGTACTTC.

The chain joins TRBV27 to TRBJ1-1, with D perhaps TRBD1 (5 bases). CDR3 length equals 15 residues. CDR1 MNHEY and CDR2 SMNVEV come from the germline V gene (reference sequence). V lost 2 bases and J 0 bases, leaving 10 bases between the germline ends. The CDR3 nucleotides are TGTGCCAGCAGTTTACAGGGCTTAATGAACACTGAAGCTTTCTTT. It is translated as CASSLQGLMNTEAFF.

This sequence joins TRBV19 and TRBJ1-4; D is ambiguous. The CDR3 extends over 15 amino acids. Trimming left V 8 bases short and J 0 bases short, with 13 bases between. Per germline, CDR1 LNHDA and CDR2 SQIVND (reference sequence). CDR3 sequence reads: CASSHLQTTNEKLFF. In DNA, the CDR3 is TGTGCCAGTTCCCACCTTCAAACAACTAATGAAAAACTGTTTTTT.

The chain uses TRBV28 and TRBJ2-2; D might be TRBD1 (6 bases). This CDR3 spans 15 amino acids. CDR1 is MDHEN and CDR2 is SYDVKM in the germline V gene. V was trimmed by 3 bases and J by 3 bases, leaving 11 bases between them. CDR3 nucleotides: TGTGCCAGCAGTTTTGCGCAGGGGCACACCGGGGAGCTGTTTTTT. This gives the protein CASSFAQGHTGELFF.

The chain uses TRBV6-5 and TRBJ2-3; D possibly corresponds to TRBD2 (5 bases). From germline, CDR1 is MNHEY and CDR2 SVGAGI. V lost 2 bases to trimming and J lost 2 bases, with 11 bases between them. CDR3 size: 15 residues. The CDR3 sequence is CASSYEGRDTDTQYF. CDR3 in DNA: TGTGCCAGCAGTTACGAGGGCCGGGACACAGATACGCAGTATTTT.

This clone was seen a few times. CDR3 amino acids: CASSPQGNYGYTF. DNA for the CDR3: TGTGCCAGCAGTCCACAGGGGAACTATGGCTACACCTTC. The V call is TRBV6-5, the J call TRBJ1-2; 7 nucleotides line up with TRBD1. CDR3 length: 13 amino acids. Germline V CDR1 and CDR2: MNHEY, SVGAGI. The V gene end was trimmed by 5 bases and the J gene end by 2 bases; junction bases not matched to a gene: 2.

About this clone: A read error may account for a junction end that differs from germline. Other DNA sequences in this sample translate to the same CDR3. This chain links TRBV4-2 with TRBJ2-3; 10 nucleotides line up with TRBD1. CDR3 length equals 15 residues. The germline V gene encodes CDR1 LGHNA and CDR2 YNFKEQ. In DNA form, the CDR3 reads TGTGCCAGCAGCCAGGACAGGGGGATGGCAGATACGCAGTACTTT. It is translated as CASSQDRGMADTQYF.